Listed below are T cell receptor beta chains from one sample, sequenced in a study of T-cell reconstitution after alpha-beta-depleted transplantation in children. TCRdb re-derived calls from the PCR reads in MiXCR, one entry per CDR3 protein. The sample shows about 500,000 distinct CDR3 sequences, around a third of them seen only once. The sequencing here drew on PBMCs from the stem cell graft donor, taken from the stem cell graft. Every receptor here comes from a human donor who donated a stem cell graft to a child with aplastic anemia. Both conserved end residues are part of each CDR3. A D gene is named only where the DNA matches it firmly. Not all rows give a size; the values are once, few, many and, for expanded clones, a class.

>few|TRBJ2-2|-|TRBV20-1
TGCAGTGCTAGAGCCGACCGGGAGAACACCGGGGAGCTGTTTTTT
CSARADRENTGELFF
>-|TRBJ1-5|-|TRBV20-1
TGCAGTGCTAGAGGTTTGGCAGCGGAATATATCAGCAATCAGCCCCAGCATTTT
CSARGLAAEYISNQPQHF
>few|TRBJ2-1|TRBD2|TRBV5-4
TGTGCCAGCAGCTTAGCGCGGGAGGACCGGTGGGGCGAGCAGTTCTTC
CASSLAREDRWGEQFF
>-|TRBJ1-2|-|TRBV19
TGTGCCAGTAGTATCAAGGGAGGGAACTATGGCTACACCTTC
CASSIKGGNYGYTF
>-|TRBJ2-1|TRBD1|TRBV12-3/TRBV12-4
TGTGCCAGCTCAACCATCGGGACAGGGGGCTACAATGAGCAGTTCTTC
CASSTIGTGGYNEQFF
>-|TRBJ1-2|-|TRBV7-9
TGTGCCAGCAGCCATAGTCGAGACGGGGCGGCTGGCTACACCTTC
CASSHSRDGAAGYTF
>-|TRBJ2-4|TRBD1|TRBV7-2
TGTGCCAGCAGCTTGACGGGACAGGCCAAAAACATTCAGTACTTC
CASSLTGQAKNIQYF
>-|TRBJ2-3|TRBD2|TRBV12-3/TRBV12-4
TGTGCCAGCAGTTTGTGGGTTAGCGGGAGCACAGATACGCAGTATTTT
CASSLWVSGSTDTQYF
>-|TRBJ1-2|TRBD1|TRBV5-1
TGCGCCAGCAGCTTGTTCCGGGACAGGAAAACCGGCTACACCTTC
CASSLFRDRKTGYTF
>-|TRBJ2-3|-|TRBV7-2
TGTGCCAGCAGCCTACAGGAGCGGCCCACAGATACGCAGTATTTT
CASSLQERPTDTQYF
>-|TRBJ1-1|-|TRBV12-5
TGTGCTAGTGGTTTGACAGAGAACACTGAAGCTTTCTTT
CASGLTENTEAFF
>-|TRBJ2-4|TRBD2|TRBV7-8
TGTGCCAGCAGCTTAGAACTGGGACTAGCGGGGATATCAAAAAACATTCAGTACTTC
CASSLELGLAGISKNIQYF
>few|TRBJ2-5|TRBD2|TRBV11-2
TGTGCCAGCAGCTTAGGTCGGGTGGGACTACGGCGAGGACAAGAGACCCAGTACTTC
CASSLGRVGLRRGQETQYF
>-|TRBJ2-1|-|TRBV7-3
TGTGCCAGCAGCTTAAGGGTTACTAGCAAAGGTGGTGAGCAGTTCTTC
CASSLRVTSKGGEQFF